Below, 18 T cell receptor beta chains from the same sample are listed, as sequenced in a study of blood T cells in healthy people across ages. Using a J-beta primer mix together with a sample-barcoded 5' primer, a second PCR was run for roughly 6 to 11 cycles. TCRdb re-called the 5' RACE reads through MiXCR, storing one row per CDR3 protein. Altogether roughly 700,000 distinct CDR3 sequences are present, 49% being singletons, with the ten largest covering about a third. Specimen: blood. These receptors came from a woman between 55 and 75 years old in good health.

This clonotype came up a few times. The V and J genes are TRBV4-3 and TRBJ2-3; D is unclear. This CDR3 comprises 14 residues. Per the germline V gene, CDR1 is LGHNA and CDR2 is YSLEER. With 1 base removed from V and 5 bases from J, the gap between germline ends came to 10 bases. The CDR3 here is CASSQARPGDTQYF. DNA for the CDR3: TGCGCCAGCAGCCAAGCCCGGCCCGGAGATACGCAGTATTTT.

This CDR3 reads CASSPGQGAGGANVLTF. Here the CDR3 DNA reads TGTGCCAGCAGCCCGGGACAGGGGGCGGGAGGGGCCAACGTCCTGACTTTC. The chain has TRBV4-2 and TRBJ2-6, with 12 bases matching TRBD1. J gave up 4 bases and V 4 bases, and 5 bases lay outside the gene matches. Looked up from germline, CDR1 is LGHNA and CDR2 is YNFKEQ. The CDR3 loop spans 17 amino acids.

The J gene is TRBJ1-6, the V gene TRBV2; tentative D call: TRBD1 (6 bases). Trimming shortened V by 3 bases and J by 8 bases, and 11 bases separated the two germline ends. This CDR3 has 14 residues. CDR1 SNHLY and CDR2 FYNNEI come from the germline V gene. CDR3 in DNA: TGTGCCAGCAGTGAGGACAGAGCGGATTCACCCCTCCACTTT. Residues: CASSEDRADSPLHF.

A remark on this clonotype: Given a much more abundant clone one base away, this may be a read error. V is TRBV2 and J is TRBJ2-3, with D uncertain. Germline V lookup: CDR1 SNHLY, CDR2 FYNNEI. Trimming took off 4 bases at V and 6 bases at J, with 20 bases between the two ends. This CDR3 is 16 amino acids long. CDR3 loop: CASSALRTASRDTQYF. The CDR3 region has the DNA TGTGCCAGCAGTGCCCTCAGGACGGCCAGTCGGGATACGCAGTATTTT.

The chain couples TRBV27 to TRBJ1-5; D remains ambiguous. Deletions cut 6 bases from V and 3 bases from J, with 9 bases between. CDR3 length: 13 residues. From germline, CDR1 is MNHEY and CDR2 SMNVEV (reference sequence). The CDR3 region is CASSRIYNQPQHF. The CDR3 coding sequence is TGTGCCAGCAGCCGCATATACAATCAGCCCCAGCATTTT.

The chain links TRBV7-3 to TRBJ2-5; a weak D match, TRBD2 (5 bases). This CDR3 comprises 15 residues. CDR1 is SGHTA, CDR2 FQGTGA, per germline. V lost 4 bases and J 0 bases, leaving 12 bases between the germline ends. As DNA, the CDR3 is TGTGCCAGCAGCTCCCAAGGAGGATACCAAGAGACCCAGTACTTC. Translation gives CASSSQGGYQETQYF.

This clonotype was counted once. The chain has TRBV29-1 and TRBJ2-5; 9 bases align to TRBD2. With 0 bases clipped from V and 9 bases from J, the junction kept 11 bases outside the gene matches. In germline, CDR1 is SQVTM, CDR2 ANQGSEA. CDR3 size: 15 residues. CDR3 sequence (DNA): TGCAGCGTTGAAGATCTGGGAGCGGGGGGCGAGGCCCAGTACTTC. This codes for CSVEDLGAGGEAQYF.

This clonotype has just a few counts. The chain combines TRBV11-2 with TRBJ2-3, with D hard to call. CDR1 SGHAT and CDR2 FQNNGV come from the germline V gene. The CDR3 is made up of 12 amino acids. Trimming removed 2 bases at V and 4 bases at J, with 4 bases between. Here the CDR3 reads CASSLLSDTQYF. CDR3 coding DNA: TGTGCCAGCAGCTTATTGTCAGATACGCAGTATTTT.

The V call is TRBV7-9, the J call TRBJ1-6, with D unclear. Deletions cut 1 base from V and 7 bases from J, with 5 bases between. This CDR3 comprises 13 residues. Germline CDR1 SEHNR, CDR2 FQNEAQ (reference sequence). CDR3 in DNA: TGTGCCAGCAGCTTAGAGCCCAATTCACCCCTCCACTTT. It is translated as CASSLEPNSPLHF.

This clonotype was observed once. Its ends do not fully match the called genes, so a read error is possible. This chain connects TRBV7-2 to TRBJ1-2, with 7 bases lining up with TRBD1. CDR1 is SGHTA and CDR2 is FQGNSA in the germline V gene. The CDR3 consists of 12 residues. CDR3 nucleotide sequence: TGTGCCAGCAGCTTGACAGGGAGTGGCTGCACCTTC. Translated, it gives CASSLTGSGCTF. The full variable domain, its missing parts supplied by reference TRBV7-2 and TRBJ1-2, is GAGVSQSPSNKVTEKGKDVELRCDPISGHTALYWYRQSLGQGLEFLIYFQGNSAPDKSGLPSDRFSAERTGGSVSTLTIQRTQQEDSAVYLCASSLTGSGCTFGSGTRLTVV.

The chain joins TRBV15 to TRBJ2-5; D is unresolved. The J call may be faulty, since TRBJ2-7 better matches the DNA end. The CDR3 runs 12 residues. CDR1 is LNHNV and CDR2 is YYDKDF in the germline V gene (reference sequence). The CDR3 sequence is CATSSSNGEQYF. The CDR3 nucleotides are TGTGCCACCAGCAGTAGTAATGGCGAGCAGTACTTC.

The chain carries TRBV12-3 or TRBV12-4 and TRBJ1-4, with 7 bases fitting TRBD1. The V gene end was trimmed by 5 bases and the J gene end by 8 bases; junction bases not matched to a gene: 8. CDR3 length equals 14 residues. The chain's CDR3 is CASSTTGVHEKLFF. DNA of the CDR3: TGTGCCAGCAGTACTACAGGGGTTCACGAAAAACTGTTTTTT.

The chain combines TRBV7-2 with TRBJ2-7; weak D call: TRBD2 (6 bases). The CDR3 extends over 16 amino acids. Germline loops: CDR1 SGHTA, CDR2 FQGNSA. The V end was cut by 1 base, the J end by 4 bases, with 17 bases between. The CDR3 DNA reads as TGTGCCAGCAGCTTAGAAGGCGTGCGGGGCGCTTACGAGCAGTACTTC. This translates into CASSLEGVRGAYEQYF.

This chain connects TRBV10-3 to TRBJ2-5; 12 bases align to TRBD2. V lost 3 bases and J lost 11; bases outside the gene matches: 16. CDR3 length: 17 residues. The germline V gene encodes CDR1 ENHRY and CDR2 SYGVKD. This CDR3 reads CAISDLAGGISYNEQYF. Here the CDR3 DNA reads TGTGCCATCAGTGACCTAGCGGGAGGGATCTCCTACAATGAGCAGTACTTC.

The chain couples TRBV21-1 to TRBJ2-3. TRBV21-1 is annotated as a pseudogene. CDR3 length equals 12 residues. The CDR3 sequence: CASRKGADTQYF. The CDR3 DNA is TGTGCCAGCAGGAAAGGCGCGGATACGCAGTATTTT.

In DNA, the CDR3 is TGCGCCAGCAGCCAGTACCGGGACAGAATAGAGACCCAGTACTTC. Amino acid sequence: CASSQYRDRIETQYF. The J gene is TRBJ2-5, the V gene TRBV4-3, with 7 positions matching TRBD1. After removal of 3 bases from V and 4 bases from J, the junction contained 8 bases not matched to a gene. This CDR3 is built from 15 residues. From germline, CDR1 is LGHNA and CDR2 YSLEER.

The genes are TRBV7-3 and TRBJ2-3; 9 bases map to TRBD2. This CDR3 comprises 15 residues. CDR1 SGHTA and CDR2 FQGTGA come from the germline V gene. V gave up 2 bases and J gave up 4 bases; unmatched junction bases: 4. DNA of the CDR3: TGTGCCAGCAGCTTACTAGCGGGAAAGGCAGATACGCAGTATTTT. It specifies CASSLLAGKADTQYF.

In the case of this clonotype: One end of the junction fails to match germline, which may point to a read error. This sequence joins TRBV10-3 and TRBJ2-5, with a possible D match to TRBD1 (5 bases). The CDR3 totals 14 residues. In germline, CDR1 is ENHRY, CDR2 SYGVKD. CDR3 DNA: TGTGCCATCGCGCCTGGGGCGGCCCAAGAGATCCAGTACTTC. Amino acids: CAIAPGAAQEIQYF.